There are many counts of the clone carrying this TCR beta chain. Through a sample-barcoded 5' primer and a J-beta primer mix, a second PCR was run for roughly 6 to 11 cycles. TCRdb re-called the 5' RACE reads with MiXCR, one entry per CDR3 protein. The repertoire holds 550,000 to 800,000 distinct CDR3 sequences, 32% seen once, with roughly 15% in the top ten. Germline V lookup: CDR1 DFQATT, CDR2 SNEGSKA (reference sequence). This CDR3 comprises 14 residues. J gave up 7 bases and V 3 bases, and 6 bases lay outside the gene matches. This sample is part of a study of blood T cells in healthy people across ages.

V usage is TRBV20-1 and J usage is TRBJ2-1; 10 bases are shared with TRBD1. The TCR originated in a woman older than 75 in good health. Material for sequencing was blood. The DNA of the CDR3 is TGCAGTGCTAGGAGGACAGGGGGTTGGAATGAGCAGTTCTTC. It codes for CSARRTGGWNEQFF.